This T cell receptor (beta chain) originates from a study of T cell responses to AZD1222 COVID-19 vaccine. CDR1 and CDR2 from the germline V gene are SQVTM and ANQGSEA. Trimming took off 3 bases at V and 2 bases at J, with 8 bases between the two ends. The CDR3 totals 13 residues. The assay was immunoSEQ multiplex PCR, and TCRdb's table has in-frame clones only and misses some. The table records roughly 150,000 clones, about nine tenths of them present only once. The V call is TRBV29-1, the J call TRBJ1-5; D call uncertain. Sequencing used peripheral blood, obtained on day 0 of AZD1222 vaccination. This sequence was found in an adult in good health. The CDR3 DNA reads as TGCAGCGTTGAGGCTGGGGGCAATCAGCCCCAGCATTTT. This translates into CSVEAGGNQPQHF. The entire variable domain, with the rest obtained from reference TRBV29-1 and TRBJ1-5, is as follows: SAVISQKPSRDICQRGTSLTIQCQVDSQVTMMFWYRQQPGQSLTLIATANQGSEATYESGFVIDKFPISRPNLTFSTLTVSNMSPEDSSIYLCSVEAGGNQPQHFGDGTRLSIL.